The 19 T cell receptor beta chains below all came from one sample that was sequenced in a study of PD-1 blockade in mismatch repair-deficient tumors. Here immunoSEQ multiplex PCR was the method, and the copy in TCRdb shows in-frame clones only, minus some. Among about 130,000 clones listed, about 90% were seen once. Specimen: peripheral blood, collected 72 weeks after starting pembrolizumab. All receptors come from an adult with mismatch repair-deficient cancer.

The chain combines TRBV6-6 with TRBJ2-1; D is perhaps TRBD2 (6 bases). Germline V gene data show CDR1 as MNHNY and CDR2 as SVGAGI (reference sequence). V was clipped by 2 bases and J by 1 base, with 12 bases between them. The CDR3 totals 16 residues. For the CDR3, the DNA is TGTGCCAGCAGTTACGGCGGGGTGTTTTCCTACAATGAGCAGTTCTTC. It codes for CASSYGGVFSYNEQFF.

The chain carries TRBV4-3 and TRBJ2-7; 13 positions agree with TRBD2. CDR1 is LGHNA, CDR2 YSLEER, per germline. There are 19 residues in the CDR3. J gave up 3 bases and V 1 base, and 12 bases lay outside the gene matches. The DNA for the CDR3 is TGCGCCAGCAGCCAAGGGACTAGCGGGAGTATTATACCATTCTACGAGCAGTACTTC. Translation gives CASSQGTSGSIIPFYEQYF.

This sequence joins TRBV2 and TRBJ2-3; D is unclear. CDR3 size: 15 residues. Germline values: CDR1 SNHLY, CDR2 FYNNEI. Between the trimmed V and J ends, which lost 8 bases and 4 bases, there was a span of 19 bases. This CDR3 reads CASVSGRTNPDTQYF. As DNA, the CDR3 is TGTGCCAGCGTCTCGGGCAGAACGAACCCAGATACGCAGTATTTT.

The chain carries TRBV10-3 and TRBJ1-5; D gene uncertain. The V end lost 3 bases, the J end lost 6 bases, and 12 bases lay between the germline ends. Germline CDR1 and CDR2: ENHRY and SYGVKD. This CDR3 has 14 residues. The CDR3, as DNA: TGTGCCATCAGTGAATATGAGGGAGCTCAGCCCCAGCATTTT. Its protein product is CAISEYEGAQPQHF.

This chain uses TRBV9 with TRBJ2-7; 7 bases map to TRBD2. Germline assignment: CDR1 SGDLS and CDR2 YYNGEE. Losses at the gene ends were 1 base for V and 3 bases for J; bases not matched to a gene: 7. CDR3 size: 15 residues. The CDR3 coding sequence is TGTGCCAGCAGCGTATCGGGACTACCCATCTACGAGCAGTACTTC. It translates to CASSVSGLPIYEQYF.

J is TRBJ2-3 and V is TRBV7-2, with 8 bases that match TRBD2. Per the germline V gene, CDR1 is SGHTA and CDR2 is FQGNSA. The trim removed 2 bases at V and 1 base at J, leaving 5 bases unmatched. The CDR3 covers 16 residues. The CDR3 DNA reads TGTGCCAGCAGCTTAAGCGGGAGTAGGGGCACAGATACGCAGTATTTT. Amino acid sequence: CASSLSGSRGTDTQYF.

The chain carries TRBV5-1 and TRBJ1-3; tentatively, D is TRBD1 (5 bases). V was shortened by 6 bases and J by 2 bases, with 18 bases between the two germline ends. There are 16 residues in the CDR3. Germline V lookup: CDR1 SGHRS, CDR2 YFSETQ. The CDR3 loop is CASMAGLSPPGNTIYF. The CDR3 nucleotides read TGCGCCAGCATGGCAGGGTTGAGTCCTCCTGGAAACACCATATATTTT.

This clone has more than one count but fewer than ten. This chain uses TRBV6-4 with TRBJ2-4; 9 bases fit TRBD1. The ends lost 2 bases at V and 1 base at J; junction bases unmatched: 12. CDR3 size: 19 residues. The germline CDR1 and CDR2 sequences are MRHNA and SNTAGT. The CDR3 protein is CASSDPGQGGFGAKNIQYF. The CDR3 DNA is TGTGCCAGCAGTGACCCGGGACAGGGAGGCTTCGGGGCCAAAAACATTCAGTACTTC.

The V call is TRBV6-1, the J call TRBJ2-1, with a possible D match to TRBD2 (5 bases). V was pared by 2 bases and J by 9 bases, with 14 bases between. Germline V gives CDR1 MNHNS, CDR2 SASEGT. This CDR3 has 14 residues. CDR3 nucleotide sequence: TGTGCCAGCAGTGAATTGGTGAGGGCCGGTGAGCAGTTCTTC. The encoded protein is CASSELVRAGEQFF.

This chain links TRBV5-6 with TRBJ2-5; the D gene is possibly TRBD1 (8 bases). CDR3 size: 13 residues. Germline values: CDR1 SGHDT, CDR2 YYEEEE. DNA of the CDR3: TGTGCTAGTGACAGGGGAGGGGAGGAGACCCAGTACTTC. Translated: CASDRGGEETQYF.

The rearrangement uses TRBV10-2 and TRBJ2-3, with D possibly being TRBD1 (5 bases). Per the germline V gene, CDR1 is WSHSY and CDR2 is SAAADI. Trimming stripped 2 bases from V and 14 bases from J, with 14 bases between. This CDR3 region has 12 residues. The CDR3 protein is CASSEGERGGYF. The DNA of the CDR3 is TGCGCCAGCAGTGAGGGCGAAAGGGGTGGGTATTTT.

This chain uses TRBV10-2 with TRBJ1-5; weak D call: TRBD1 (5 bases). Germline CDR1 is WSHSY and CDR2 is SAAADI. This CDR3 has 14 amino acids. The V and J ends lost 3 bases and 2 bases respectively, with 8 bases between them. CDR3 region: CASSDRVGNQPQHF. The DNA of the CDR3 is TGCGCCAGCAGTGACAGGGTAGGCAATCAGCCCCAGCATTTT.

J is TRBJ2-7 and V is TRBV11-2, with D possibly being TRBD2 (6 bases). Trimming removed 5 bases at V and 4 bases at J, with 9 bases between. The CDR3 covers 12 residues. Germline CDR1 and CDR2: SGHAT and FQNNGV. The DNA for the CDR3 is TGTGCCAGCAGCACGACTAGTTACGAGCAGTACTTC. This gives the protein CASSTTSYEQYF. The whole variable domain, filled in from reference TRBV11-2 and TRBJ2-7, reads EAGVAQSPRYKIIEKRQSVAFWCNPISGHATLYWYQQILGQGPKLLIQFQNNGVVDDSQLPKDRFSAERLKGVDSTLKIQPAKLEDSAVYLCASSTTSYEQYFGPGTRLTVT.

This chain joins TRBV9 and TRBJ2-2; D is undetermined. In germline, CDR1 is SGDLS, CDR2 YYNGEE. This CDR3 spans 12 amino acids. The ends were cut back, 6 bases at V and 2 bases at J, with 5 bases in the middle. The CDR3 reads CASNPNTGELFF. The CDR3 DNA sequence: TGTGCCAGCAATCCTAACACCGGGGAGCTGTTTTTT.

This clone is a singleton in its sample. V and J are TRBV10-3 and TRBJ2-5; no definite D call. V was pared by 2 bases and J by 2 bases, with 9 bases between. Per germline, CDR1 ENHRY and CDR2 SYGVKD. CDR3 length equals 14 residues. CDR3 sequence (DNA): TGTGCCATCAGTGAGCGGGTGGGTCAAGAGACCCAGTACTTC. Protein: CAISERVGQETQYF.

This chain connects TRBV7-9 to TRBJ2-1; TRBD2 agrees at 10 bases. The CDR3 length is 15 residues. Germline CDR1 reads SEHNR; CDR2 reads FQNEAQ (reference sequence). J was trimmed by 3 bases and V by 6 bases; bases with no gene match: 5. CDR3 bases: TGTGCCAGCAGTCGAAGCGGGAGGGACTACAATGAGCAGTTCTTC. Protein sequence: CASSRSGRDYNEQFF.

The V gene is TRBV28, the J gene TRBJ2-3; no clear D. The germline V gene encodes CDR1 MDHEN and CDR2 SYDVKM. CDR3 length: 14 amino acids. V was pared by 3 bases and J by 0 bases, with 7 bases between. The CDR3 here is CASSFPSSTDTQYF. The CDR3 nucleotides are TGTGCCAGCAGTTTCCCATCTAGCACAGATACGCAGTATTTT. The whole variable domain, filled in from reference TRBV28 and TRBJ2-3, reads DVKVTQSSRYLVKRTGEKVFLECVQDMDHENMFWYRQDPGLGLRLIYFSYDVKMKEKGDIPEGYSVSREKKERFSLILESASTNQTSMYLCASSFPSSTDTQYFGPGTRLTVL.

The chain uses TRBV29-1 and TRBJ1-1, with TRBD1 matching 7 bases. Germline V CDR1 and CDR2: SQVTM, ANQGSEA. J was trimmed by 4 bases and V by 6 bases; bases with no gene match: 8. The CDR3 consists of 13 residues. This chain's CDR3 is CSVQGDSGTEAFF. The CDR3 DNA sequence: TGCAGCGTCCAGGGGGATAGTGGCACTGAAGCTTTCTTT.

The V gene is TRBV14, the J gene TRBJ2-1; 11 bases are a match to TRBD2. V lost 0 bases, J lost 7 bases, and 11 bases stayed unmatched. Germline V CDR1 and CDR2: SGHDN, FVKESK. This CDR3 region has 18 residues. This chain's CDR3 is CASSQEGGASGRRNEQFF. The CDR3 region has the DNA TGTGCCAGCAGCCAAGAGGGTGGGGCTAGCGGGAGGAGGAATGAGCAGTTCTTC.